Listed below are T cell receptor beta chains from one sample, sequenced in a study of cytomegalovirus exposure and HLA in healthy donors. The data were produced by immunoSEQ multiplex PCR, yet TCRdb's version contains in-frame clones alone and is incomplete. Of fewer than 250,000 clones listed, over 80% are singletons. Input material: PBMCs. These receptors all come from a woman in her 30s in good health and CMV-seropositive. Both conserved end residues are part of each CDR3. The D gene is left open where the match is weak. The listing skips clone size in some rows; elsewhere it reads once, few, many or a size class.

V gene	J gene	D gene	clone size	CDR3 DNA	CDR3 protein
TRBV6-4	TRBJ2-3	TRBD2	many	TGTGCCAGCAGTGAACTAGCGGGCCGCACAGATACGCAGTATTTT	CASSELAGRTDTQYF
TRBV10-1	TRBJ2-3	TRBD2	-	TGCGCCAGCAGTGAGGGGGCTAGCGGGAACACAGATACGCAGTATTTT	CASSEGASGNTDTQYF
TRBV29-1	TRBJ2-7	TRBD2	once	TGCAGCGTTGAGGGACTAGCGGCGTACGAGCAGTACTTC	CSVEGLAAYEQYF
TRBV5-4	TRBJ1-2	TRBD1	-	TGTGCCAGCAACGACAGGGGTCCTTTCTACACCTTC	CASNDRGPFYTF
TRBV7-9	TRBJ1-2	TRBD1	-	TGTGCCAGCAGCCCTACCGGGACAGGGATCTATGGCTACACCTTC	CASSPTGTGIYGYTF
TRBV4-2	TRBJ1-2	-	-	TGTGCCAGCAGCCGAGCTACGGACGGATATGGCTACACCTTC	CASSRATDGYGYTF
TRBV27	TRBJ2-7	-	-	TGTGCCAGCAGTTTATCATCCGGGTCCTACGAGCAGTACTTC	CASSLSSGSYEQYF
TRBV9	TRBJ1-4	TRBD1	-	TGTGCCAGCAGCGGCCCCGGGACAGGGGTTGAAAAACTGTTTTTT	CASSGPGTGVEKLFF
TRBV18	TRBJ2-2	-	few	TGTGCCAGCTCACCAAGGGGGACCGGGGAGCTGTTTTTT	CASSPRGTGELFF
TRBV6-5	TRBJ1-2	-	-	TGTGCCAGCGCAGGGGAAGGGACTAACTATGGCTACACCTTC	CASAGEGTNYGYTF
TRBV7-9	TRBJ1-2	-	-	TGTGCCAGCAGCTTAGCGCCAGACGGCTACACCTTC	CASSLAPDGYTF
TRBV11-2	TRBJ1-1	-	few	TGTGCCAGCAGCTTAGAGGGTGAAGCTTTCTTT	CASSLEGEAFF
TRBV11-3	TRBJ2-1	-	-	TGTGCCAGCAGCTTGGGAAAGGGGACCTACAATGAGCAGTTCTTC	CASSLGKGTYNEQFF
TRBV30	TRBJ1-1	-	-	TGTGCCTGGAAGGTGTCCGGCGGAAGCACTGAAGCTTTCTTT	CAWKVSGGSTEAFF
TRBV30	TRBJ1-1	-	-	TGTGCCTGGAGTGGACCTGACAAATCAACTGAAGCTTTCTTT	CAWSGPDKSTEAFF
TRBV7-6	TRBJ1-5	-	-	TGTGCCAGCAGCTTGGGGGGGGCAGGACAGCCCCAGCATTTT	CASSLGGAGQPQHF
TRBV30	TRBJ1-2	-	-	TGTGCCTGGAGCCTTGAGAGGGTGCATGGCTACACCTTC	CAWSLERVHGYTF